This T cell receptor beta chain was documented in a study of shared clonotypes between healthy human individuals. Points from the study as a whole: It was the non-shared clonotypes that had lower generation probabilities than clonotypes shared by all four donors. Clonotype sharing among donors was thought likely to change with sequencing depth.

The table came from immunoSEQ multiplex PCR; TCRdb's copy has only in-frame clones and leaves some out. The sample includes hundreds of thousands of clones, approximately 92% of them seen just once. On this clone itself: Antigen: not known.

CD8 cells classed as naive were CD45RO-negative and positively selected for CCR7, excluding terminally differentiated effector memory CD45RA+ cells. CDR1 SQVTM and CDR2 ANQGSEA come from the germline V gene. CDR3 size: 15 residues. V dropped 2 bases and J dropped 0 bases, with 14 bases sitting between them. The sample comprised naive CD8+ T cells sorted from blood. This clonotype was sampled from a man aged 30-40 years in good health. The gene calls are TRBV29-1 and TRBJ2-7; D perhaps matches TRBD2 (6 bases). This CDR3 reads CSVELARPSSYEQYF. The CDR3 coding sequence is TGCAGCGTTGAACTAGCGAGACCGAGCTCCTACGAGCAGTACTTC.